The present TCR beta chain was sequenced within a study of cytomegalovirus exposure and HLA in healthy donors (dated by TCRdb to about 2017). With regard to the full study: An earlier analysis of roughly 500 of the donors reported about 300 Gb of sequence data and around 120 million unique TCR beta sequences obtained from roughly 180 million T cells. To study patterns of TCR occurrence, a later analysis re-analyzed previously published TCR beta repertoires from several hundred donors and added high-resolution HLA genotyping. On average, around 200,000 unique TCR beta nucleotide sequences were sequenced per donor among 350 to 400 genotyped donors of the cohort, with roughly 18% of those sequences being non-productive. High-throughput TCR immunosequencing, statistical association of individual TCRs with disease status, and machine learning were combined to predict cytomegalovirus infection status. In a later genetic analysis, genome-wide SNP genotypes for about 55% of the roughly 670 donors were used, and that subset was treated as a discovery cohort. The study aimed to test whether cataloging public T cell receptors could reveal signatures of past pathogen exposure. Typing coverage varied by locus: roughly 629-640 donors for A, B, C, DRB1 and DQB1; approximately 500 for DQA1; more than 600 for DPA1; approximately 470 for DPB1. Along with the roughly 670-subject first cohort, a separate validation cohort of over a hundred different subjects was used. Of the roughly 400 genotyped donors, around 81% fell in the genetic ancestry cluster associated with self-reported Caucasian donors. Because of strong linkage in the cohort, five DR-DQ haplotypes were treated as single units for association and clustering. Both class I and class II loci were covered by HLA typing, at four-digit resolution. Donor age, sex, ethnicity and CMV serostatus were collected together with the repertoire data. Rather than using new phenotypic data, the later analysis identified candidate immune exposures from TCR beta sequences and from how often those sequences occurred across donors. The T cell repertoires of some 670 subjects were profiled by immunosequencing and related to cytomegalovirus serostatus. To decide whether each TCR beta V gene segment behaved as functional or pseudogenic, an earlier analysis of some 580 of the donors relied on high-throughput TCR beta sequencing. Around 320 gigabases of sequencing data and tens of millions of unique TCR sequences were included in an early release covering 550 to 650 HLA-typed donors. Every discovery cohort repertoire had been produced on one sequencing platform.

Library method: the immunoSEQ multiplex PCR assay. For the multiplex PCR, a mixture combining 60 forward primers for TCR Vbeta segments and 13 reverse primers for TCR Jbeta segments was used. The CDR3 region of rearranged TCR beta genes was amplified from genomic DNA with a multiplex PCR assay. On the Illumina HiSeq System, the amplified TCR beta libraries were sequenced as 87-base-pair reads. Per the original workflow: In a later analysis, about 80 million unique TCR beta chains were counted across the roughly 670 repertoires, and roughly 10 million of these chains were shared by at least two donors. A nearest-neighbor algorithm error-corrected the raw reads and collapsed the reads into unique sequences, merging closely related sequences to remove PCR and sequencing errors. Alignment of CDR3 sequences to IMGT reference sequences was used to assign V, D and J gene segments. For a sequence to be retained, a match of at least six nucleotides was required to both a V gene segment and a J gene segment. Rearrangements were called productive when the CDR3 lacked stop codons and stayed in frame with V and J; all others were non-productive. Following IMGT convention, CDR3 was defined as the stretch from the second conserved V-encoded cysteine to the conserved J-encoded phenylalanine. The earlier analysis of 550 to 650 of the donors excluded any sequence lacking an unambiguous match to a single V gene segment. In an earlier analysis of 587 of the donors, V segments were called functional above 56.7% productive rearrangements and were called segregating when the between-donor standard deviation exceeded 5%. A statistical classification framework was developed to diagnose cytomegalovirus status using the catalog of TCR beta chain sequences. A later analysis assigned V and J genes by comparing TCR nucleotide sequences with IMGT/GENE-DB human TR gene sequences. The TCRdist pipeline was used in a later analysis to assign CDR3 sequences and most-parsimonious VDJ recombination scenarios. In a later analysis, each TCR beta chain was defined by its CDR3 amino acid sequence together with its V-gene family, and reads without a unique V-gene family were excluded. A later analysis removed 592 highly shared, low-generation-probability nucleotide sequences to deal with suspected cross-contamination and a sequencing artifact. A later analysis calculated a clonal expansion index for each public chain from normalized within-repertoire ranks of inferred template counts. In a later analysis, generation probabilities were computed with a VDJ recombination model fitted to out-of-frame rearrangements, and the resulting probabilities were checked against IGoR. A later analysis scored TCR-TCR, TCR-HLA and TCR-CMV co-occurrence with hypergeometric tests, applying a repertoire-size bias correction to TCR pairs. To estimate false discovery rates, a later analysis permuted the HLA or CMV assignments 20 times. In a later analysis, co-occurring TCRs were grouped with DBSCAN, and TCRdist sequence similarity was added when clustering was performed within HLA-allele-positive subsets. Co-occurrence clustering excluded repertoires with fewer than 30,000 or more than 120,000 public chains, plus five with anomalous nucleotide sharing. Here the immuneACCESS table is served through TCRdb, limited to in-frame sequences with V and J called. Missing clones are a known gap in these copies; in checked studies unresolved V genes cover under half, and the rest lacks a known reason. V and J calls and clone size follow that table, whereas D and trimming were derived from the DNA. The sample table records 130,000 or so clones; 60% to 85% of these occur just once. The biggest ten clones account for less than 2% of the sample.

Per the germline V gene, SGHRS is the CDR1 and YFSETQ is the CDR2. Measured from the cysteine to the phenylalanine, the CDR3 is 15 residues long. Of all the DNA, just the CDR3 is kept, 45 bases in frame from base 1. V and J are trimmed by 4 bases and 4 bases, and the gene matches miss 8 bases of the junction. The cohort consisted of hundreds of healthy bone marrow donors. At the time of sampling, all cohort members were nominally healthy, though unrecorded immune exposures were likely present. The donor tested CMV seronegative, placing the donor among the approximately 360 seronegative members of the cohort. A peripheral blood sample was provided by each donor, and peripheral blood mononuclear cells were used for TCR beta sequencing. Genomic DNA extraction from the blood cell samples was performed with the Qiagen DNeasy Blood Extraction Kit. This clone was found a few times. This receptor's antigen is unknown. The record has no base qualities; no much larger clone is one base away.

The paper's findings and limits, for the study overall: When HLA alleles, especially DR and DQ, strongly co-occurred, attributing TCR associations to individual alleles was difficult. Presence/absence analyses assumed roughly uniform sequencing depth across donors, an assumption that may not hold. A later genetic analysis associated a missense DCLRE1C variant with V-gene and J-gene trimming of TCR beta chains, and an independent cohort replicated the association. This cohort had only TCR beta chains sequenced, and the lack of alpha or paired-chain data limited which features could be detected. In vitro tests confirmed that three of the cytomegalovirus-associated TCR beta chains recognize cytomegalovirus antigens. In an earlier analysis of over 550 of the donors, most TCR beta V segments were observed in productive rearrangements about 90% or about 30% of the time, broadly matching IMGT annotations. A further reported finding was that TCR beta sequences accurately predicted the HLA-A and HLA-B alleles for most subjects in the first cohort. Several of the top co-occurrence clusters appeared to be linked to parvovirus B19, influenza, CMV and Epstein-Barr virus, according to a later analysis. In both the original and validation cohorts, the classifier was reported to diagnose cytomegalovirus status with high specificity and sensitivity. The authors suggested that the approach could potentially be extended to other disease states and immunological phenotypes. Because some donors lacked HLA typing at each locus, the association tests relied only on the typed subset. The study gave a list of 150 to 200 TCR beta chains associated with cytomegalovirus. Linkage disequilibrium might explain the correlated functional status among segregating V segments, but an unknown experimental factor could not be ruled out. For the cohort, immune exposure information was limited to CMV serostatus. Most TCR sequences were seen in very few donors, while some public TCRs were found in many individuals. Some IMGT-functional V segments, including TRBV6-2 and TRBV6-3, could not be distinguished by the 87-base-pair reads and were therefore excluded. Compared with equally common non-associated chains, HLA-associated TCR beta chains in a later analysis were more clonally expanded and had lower generation probabilities. According to a later genetic analysis, donors in an Asian-associated ancestry cluster had fewer N-insertions in productive TCRs than the approximately 670-donor mean. A cluster of highly shared sequence variants was judged likely to represent a technical artifact of the sequencing pipeline. Because counts were too low, roughly 18 rarely observed V segments, including chromosome 9 orphons, were left out of the earlier analysis of 587 of the donors. Specific HLA alleles were associated with over 15,000 TCR beta sequences at a false discovery rate of 0.05 in a later analysis. According to a later analysis, most CMV-associated TCR beta chains appeared to be HLA-restricted, and the HLA associations seemed to be driven largely by CMV exposure. According to a later analysis, TCR association rates differed among HLA loci, with DRB1 alleles showing the most associated TCRs and HLA-C alleles showing the fewest.

Material: PBMCs. The chain employs TRBV5-1 and TRBJ2-1; a stretch of 7 junction bases matches TRBD1. This TCR was sampled from a young woman in good health and CMV-seronegative. Here is the DNA: TGCGCCAGCAGCGCCGCGACAGGGTTTTACAATGAGCAGTTCTTC. It encodes CASSAATGFYNEQFF.